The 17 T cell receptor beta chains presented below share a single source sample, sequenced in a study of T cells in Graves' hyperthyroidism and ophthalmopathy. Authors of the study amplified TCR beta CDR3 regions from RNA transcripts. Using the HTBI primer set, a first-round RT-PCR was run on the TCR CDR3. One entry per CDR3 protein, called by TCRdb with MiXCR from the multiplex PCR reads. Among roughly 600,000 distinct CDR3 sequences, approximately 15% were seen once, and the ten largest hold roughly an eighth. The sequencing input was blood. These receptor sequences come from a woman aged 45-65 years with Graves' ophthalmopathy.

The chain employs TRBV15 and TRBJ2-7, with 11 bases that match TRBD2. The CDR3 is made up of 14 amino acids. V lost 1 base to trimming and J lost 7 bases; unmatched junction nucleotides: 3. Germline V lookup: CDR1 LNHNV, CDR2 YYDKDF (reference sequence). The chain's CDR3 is CATSRGLAGKEQYF. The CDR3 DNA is TGTGCCACCAGCAGAGGACTAGCGGGAAAAGAGCAGTACTTC.

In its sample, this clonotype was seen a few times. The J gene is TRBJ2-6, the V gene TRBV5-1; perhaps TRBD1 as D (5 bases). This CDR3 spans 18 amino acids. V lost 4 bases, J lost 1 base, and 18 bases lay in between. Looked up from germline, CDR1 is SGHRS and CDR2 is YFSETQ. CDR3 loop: CASSPQGEFYSGANVLTF. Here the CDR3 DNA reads TGCGCCAGCAGCCCGCAAGGGGAATTTTATTCTGGGGCCAACGTCCTGACTTTC.

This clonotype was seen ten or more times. The CDR3 sequence: CATKGKGPTSTGELFF. In DNA form, the CDR3 reads TGTGCCACCAAGGGAAAGGGACCAACTTCCACCGGGGAGCTGTTTTTT. V gene TRBV24-1 combines with J gene TRBJ2-2, with D perhaps matching TRBD1 or TRBD2 (5 bases each). Trimming pared 8 bases from V and 4 bases from J, leaving 19 bases between. The CDR3 consists of 16 residues. Germline-derived CDR1 and CDR2 are KGHDR and SFDVKD.

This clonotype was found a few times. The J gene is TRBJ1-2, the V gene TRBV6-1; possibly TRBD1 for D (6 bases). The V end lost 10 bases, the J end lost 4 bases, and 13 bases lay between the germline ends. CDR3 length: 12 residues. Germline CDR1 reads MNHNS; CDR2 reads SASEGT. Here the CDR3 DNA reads TGTGCCATCAGGACAGTTGGCTATGGCTACACCTTC. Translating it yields CAIRTVGYGYTF.

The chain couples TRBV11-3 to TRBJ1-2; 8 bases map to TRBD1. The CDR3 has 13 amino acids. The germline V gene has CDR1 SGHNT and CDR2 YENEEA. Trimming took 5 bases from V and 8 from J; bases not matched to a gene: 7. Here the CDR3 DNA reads TGTGCCAGCAGCCCCAGGACAGGGACCGGCTACACCTTC. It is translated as CASSPRTGTGYTF.

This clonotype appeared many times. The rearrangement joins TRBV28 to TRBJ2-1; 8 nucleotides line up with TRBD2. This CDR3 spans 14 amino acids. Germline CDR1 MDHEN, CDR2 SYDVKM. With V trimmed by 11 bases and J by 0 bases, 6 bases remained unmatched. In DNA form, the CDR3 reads TGTGCCTCGGAAAGCGGGGGCTCCTACAATGAGCAGTTCTTC. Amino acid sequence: CASESGGSYNEQFF.

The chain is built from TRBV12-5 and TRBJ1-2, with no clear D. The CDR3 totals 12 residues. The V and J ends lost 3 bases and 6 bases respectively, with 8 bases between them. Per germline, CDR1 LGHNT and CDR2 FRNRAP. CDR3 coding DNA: TGTGCTAGTGGTTTAATGGGTCATGGCTACACCTTC. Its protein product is CASGLMGHGYTF.

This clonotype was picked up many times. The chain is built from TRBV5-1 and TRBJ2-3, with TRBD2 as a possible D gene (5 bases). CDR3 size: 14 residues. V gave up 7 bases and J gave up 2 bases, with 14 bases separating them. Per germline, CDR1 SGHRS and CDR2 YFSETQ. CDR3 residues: CASLEAGPTDTQYF. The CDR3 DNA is TGCGCCAGCCTTGAGGCGGGCCCCACAGATACGCAGTATTTT. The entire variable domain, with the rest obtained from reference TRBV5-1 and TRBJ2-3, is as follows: KAGVTQTPRYLIKTRGQQVTLSCSPISGHRSVSWYQQTPGQGLQFLFEYFSETQRNKGNFPGRFSGRQFSNSRSEMNVSTLELGDSALYLCASLEAGPTDTQYFGPGTRLTVL.

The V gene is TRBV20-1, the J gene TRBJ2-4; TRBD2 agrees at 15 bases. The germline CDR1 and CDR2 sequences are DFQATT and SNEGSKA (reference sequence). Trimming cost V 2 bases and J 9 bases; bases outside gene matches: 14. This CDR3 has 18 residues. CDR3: CSARNPGTSGGQVGIQYF. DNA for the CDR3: TGCAGTGCTAGAAATCCCGGGACTAGCGGGGGGCAGGTGGGCATTCAGTACTTC.

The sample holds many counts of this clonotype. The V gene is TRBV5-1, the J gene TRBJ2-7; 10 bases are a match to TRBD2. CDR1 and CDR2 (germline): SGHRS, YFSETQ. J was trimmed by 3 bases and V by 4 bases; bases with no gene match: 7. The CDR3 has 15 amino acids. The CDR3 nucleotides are TGCGCCAGCAGCCCCCCCCTAGCGGGAGTCTACGAGCAGTACTTC. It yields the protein CASSPPLAGVYEQYF.

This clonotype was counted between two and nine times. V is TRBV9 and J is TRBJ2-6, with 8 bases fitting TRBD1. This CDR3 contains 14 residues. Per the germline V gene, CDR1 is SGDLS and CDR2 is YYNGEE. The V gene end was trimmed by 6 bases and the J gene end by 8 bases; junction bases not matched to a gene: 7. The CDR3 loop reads CASTDDRGTNVLTF. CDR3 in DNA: TGTGCCAGCACCGACGACAGGGGTACCAACGTCCTGACTTTC.

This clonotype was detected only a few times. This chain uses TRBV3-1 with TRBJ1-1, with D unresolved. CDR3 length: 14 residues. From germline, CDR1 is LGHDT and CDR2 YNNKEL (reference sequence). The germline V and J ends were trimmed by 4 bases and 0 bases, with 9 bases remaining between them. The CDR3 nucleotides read TGTGCCAGCAGCCCAAATGCGGTGAACACTGAAGCTTTCTTT. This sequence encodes CASSPNAVNTEAFF.

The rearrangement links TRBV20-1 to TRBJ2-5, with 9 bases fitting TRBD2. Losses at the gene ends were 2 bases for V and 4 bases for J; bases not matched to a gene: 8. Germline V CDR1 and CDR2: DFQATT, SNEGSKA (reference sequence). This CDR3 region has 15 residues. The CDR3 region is CSARRASGTGETQYF. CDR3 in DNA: TGCAGTGCTAGAAGGGCTAGCGGGACTGGAGAGACCCAGTACTTC.

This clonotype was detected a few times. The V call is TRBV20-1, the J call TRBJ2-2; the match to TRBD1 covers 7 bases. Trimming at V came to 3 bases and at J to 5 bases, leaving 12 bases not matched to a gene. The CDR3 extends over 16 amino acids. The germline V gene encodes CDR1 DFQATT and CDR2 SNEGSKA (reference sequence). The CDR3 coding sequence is TGCAGTGCTAGCCCCTACCCGCGACAGGGTACCGGGGAGCTGTTTTTT. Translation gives CSASPYPRQGTGELFF.

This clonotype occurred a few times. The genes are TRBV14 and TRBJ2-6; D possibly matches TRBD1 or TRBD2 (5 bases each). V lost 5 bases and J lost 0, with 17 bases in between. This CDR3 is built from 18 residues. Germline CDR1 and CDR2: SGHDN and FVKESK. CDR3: CASSNWDGPSSGANVLTF. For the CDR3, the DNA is TGTGCCAGCAGCAATTGGGACGGCCCTAGCTCTGGGGCCAACGTCCTGACTTTC.

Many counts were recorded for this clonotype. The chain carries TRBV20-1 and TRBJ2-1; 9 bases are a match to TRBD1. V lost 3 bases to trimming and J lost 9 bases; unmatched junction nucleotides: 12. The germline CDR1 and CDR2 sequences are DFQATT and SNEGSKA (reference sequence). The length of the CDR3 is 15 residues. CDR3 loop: CSASLPGQGLIEQFF. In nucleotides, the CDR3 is TGCAGTGCTAGCCTACCGGGACAGGGATTGATTGAGCAGTTCTTC.

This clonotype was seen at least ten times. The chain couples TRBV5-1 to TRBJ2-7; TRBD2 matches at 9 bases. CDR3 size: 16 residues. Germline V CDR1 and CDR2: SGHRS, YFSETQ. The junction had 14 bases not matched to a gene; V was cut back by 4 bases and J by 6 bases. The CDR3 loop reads CASSPIDAGGPREQYF. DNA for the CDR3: TGCGCCAGCAGCCCTATTGATGCGGGAGGGCCCCGCGAGCAGTACTTC.